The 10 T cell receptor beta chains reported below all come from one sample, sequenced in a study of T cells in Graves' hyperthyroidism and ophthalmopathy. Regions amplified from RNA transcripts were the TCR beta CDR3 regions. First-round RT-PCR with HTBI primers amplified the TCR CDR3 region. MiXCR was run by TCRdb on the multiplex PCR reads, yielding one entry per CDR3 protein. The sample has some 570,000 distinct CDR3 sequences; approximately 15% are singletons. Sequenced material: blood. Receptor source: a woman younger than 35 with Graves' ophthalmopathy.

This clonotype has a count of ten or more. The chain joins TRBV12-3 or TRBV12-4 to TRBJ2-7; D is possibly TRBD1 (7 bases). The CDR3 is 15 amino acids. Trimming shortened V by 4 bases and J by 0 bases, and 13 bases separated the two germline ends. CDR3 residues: CASSSGGRASYEQYF. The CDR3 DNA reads TGTGCCAGCAGTTCAGGGGGGCGGGCCTCCTACGAGCAGTACTTC.

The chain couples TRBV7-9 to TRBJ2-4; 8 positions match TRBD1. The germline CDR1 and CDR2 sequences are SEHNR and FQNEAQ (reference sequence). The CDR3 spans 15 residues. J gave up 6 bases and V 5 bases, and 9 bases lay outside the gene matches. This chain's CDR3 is CASSPSRQGSNIQYF. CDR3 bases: TGTGCCAGCAGCCCGAGTAGACAGGGGTCAAACATTCAGTACTTC.

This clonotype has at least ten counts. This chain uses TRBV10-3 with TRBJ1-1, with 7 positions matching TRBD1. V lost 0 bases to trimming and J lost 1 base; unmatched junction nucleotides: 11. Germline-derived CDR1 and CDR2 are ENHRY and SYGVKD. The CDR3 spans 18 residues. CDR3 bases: TGTGCCATCAGTGAGTCAAGGGACAGACTTAGAGGGAACACTGAAGCTTTCTTT. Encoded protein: CAISESRDRLRGNTEAFF.

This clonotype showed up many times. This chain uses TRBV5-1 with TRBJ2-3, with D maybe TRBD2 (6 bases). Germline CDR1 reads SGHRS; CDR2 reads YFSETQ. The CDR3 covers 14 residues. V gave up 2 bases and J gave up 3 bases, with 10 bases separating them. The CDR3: CASSFTAGTDTQYF. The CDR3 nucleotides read TGCGCCAGCAGCTTCACGGCGGGAACAGATACGCAGTATTTT. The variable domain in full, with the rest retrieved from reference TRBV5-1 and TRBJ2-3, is KAGVTQTPRYLIKTRGQQVTLSCSPISGHRSVSWYQQTPGQGLQFLFEYFSETQRNKGNFPGRFSGRQFSNSRSEMNVSTLELGDSALYLCASSFTAGTDTQYFGPGTRLTVL.

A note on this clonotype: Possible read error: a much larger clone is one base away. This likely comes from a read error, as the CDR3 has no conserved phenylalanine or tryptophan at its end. The CDR3 sequence: CSVDLRVGEQFS. CDR3 DNA sequence: TGCAGCGTTGACCTCCGGGTTGGTGAGCAGTTCTCC. The rearrangement uses TRBV29-1 and TRBJ2-1, with D unresolved. The V end lost 3 bases, the J end lost 9 bases, and 12 bases lay between the germline ends. The CDR3 is 12 residues long. CDR1 is SQVTM, CDR2 ANQGSEA, per germline.

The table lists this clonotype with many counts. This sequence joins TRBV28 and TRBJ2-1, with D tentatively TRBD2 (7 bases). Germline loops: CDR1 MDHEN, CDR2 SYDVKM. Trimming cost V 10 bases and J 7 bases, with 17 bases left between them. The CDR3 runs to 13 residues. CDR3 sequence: CATTLGGANEQFF. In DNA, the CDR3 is TGTGCCACCACCTTGGGGGGGGCTAATGAGCAGTTCTTC. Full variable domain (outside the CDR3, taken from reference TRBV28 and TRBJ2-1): DVKVTQSSRYLVKRTGEKVFLECVQDMDHENMFWYRQDPGLGLRLIYFSYDVKMKEKGDIPEGYSVSREKKERFSLILESASTNQTSMYLCATTLGGANEQFFGPGTRLTVL.

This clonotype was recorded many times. The CDR3, as DNA: TGTGCCAGCAGTGACGTCTCGAAAGGTTTTGCTGAGCAGTTCTTC. This translates into CASSDVSKGFAEQFF. The genes are TRBV6-1 and TRBJ2-1; D is unclear. This CDR3 comprises 15 residues. CDR1 is MNHNS, CDR2 SASEGT, per germline. Trimming took off 3 bases at V and 9 bases at J, with 18 bases between the two ends.

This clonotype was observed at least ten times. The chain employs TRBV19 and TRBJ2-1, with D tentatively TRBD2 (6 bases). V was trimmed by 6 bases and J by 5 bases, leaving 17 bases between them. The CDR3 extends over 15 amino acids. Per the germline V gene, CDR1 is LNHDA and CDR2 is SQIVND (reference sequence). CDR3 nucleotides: TGTGCCAGTAGACGAAACGCGGGGACTGACAATGAGCAGTTCTTC. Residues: CASRRNAGTDNEQFF. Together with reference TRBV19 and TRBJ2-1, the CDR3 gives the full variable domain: DGGITQSPKYLFRKEGQNVTLSCEQNLNHDAMYWYRQDPGQGLRLIYYSQIVNDFQKGDIAEGYSVSREKKESFPLTVTSAQKNPTAFYLCASRRNAGTDNEQFFGPGTRLTVL.

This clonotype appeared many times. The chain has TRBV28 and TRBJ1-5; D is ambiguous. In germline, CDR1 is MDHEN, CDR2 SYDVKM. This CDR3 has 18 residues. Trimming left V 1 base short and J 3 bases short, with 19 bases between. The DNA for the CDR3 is TGTGCCAGCAGTTTATATACTTACATGGGAAGGGACAATCAGCCCCAGCATTTT. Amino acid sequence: CASSLYTYMGRDNQPQHF. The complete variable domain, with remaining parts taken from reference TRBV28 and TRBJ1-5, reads DVKVTQSSRYLVKRTGEKVFLECVQDMDHENMFWYRQDPGLGLRLIYFSYDVKMKEKGDIPEGYSVSREKKERFSLILESASTNQTSMYLCASSLYTYMGRDNQPQHFGDGTRLSIL.

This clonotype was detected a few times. The CDR3 region is CASSEALLGGYTF. DNA of the CDR3: TGTGCCAGCAGTGAAGCGCTTTTGGGAGGCTACACCTTC. V usage is TRBV2 and J usage is TRBJ1-2; D gene ambiguous. There are 13 residues in the CDR3. Germline V gene sequence: CDR1 SNHLY, CDR2 FYNNEI. V lost 0 bases to trimming and J lost 8 bases, with 10 bases between them.